This TCR beta chain was identified during a study of OX40 agonist ivuxolimab in advanced cancers. About the full investigation: Ivuxolimab, which targeted the costimulatory receptor OX40 (CD134), was an agonistic, fully human IgG2 monoclonal antibody. Peripheral TCRbeta sequencing aimed to test whether ivuxolimab altered TCR sequence diversity and caused clonal T-cell expansion. The dose-escalation cohort was around 84% male with a mean age of about 54 years, ranging from about 23 to 85. The paper reports the monotherapy dose-escalation portion (N of about 52 patients) of the phase I ivuxolimab trial. Among the 50 to 55 dose-escalation patients, about 19 had hepatocellular carcinoma, approximately 15 melanoma, 9 renal cell carcinoma and 9 head and neck cancer. Patients were allowed to have had prior anti-PD-1, anti-PD-L1 or anti-CTLA-4 therapy, and about 40% of the dose-escalation patients had been treated with checkpoint inhibitors. Intravenous ivuxolimab was administered to patients every 2 weeks at six dose levels: 0.01, 0.1, 0.3, 1.5, 3 and 10 mg/kg. Partial responses occurred in three dose-escalation patients, of whom one had hepatocellular carcinoma and two had cutaneous melanoma. Overall results and qualifications from the work: After ivuxolimab, more expanded clones were found on average in CD8+ T cells than in CD4+ T cells. At doses of 0.1 to 3.0 mg/kg, clonal expansion of both CD4+ and CD8+ T cells in blood was seen between baseline and week 6. The antigen specificity of the peripheral T cells that underwent clonal expansion was not determined. Low levels of normalized T-cell clonal expansion were also seen in some nonresponding patients. In the 0.1-3.0 mg/kg groups, partial responders had among the lowest normalized peripheral clonal expansion, particularly in CD8+ T cells.

Details on this clone: Its antigen specificity is not known. Base qualities were left out, and no much larger clone turns up one base away.

The CDR3 numbers 16 residues from cysteine through phenylalanine. Only CDR3 DNA remains: 48 bases, in frame from the first base. CDR1 and CDR2, per the germline V gene, are ENHRY and SYGVKD. Trimming takes 8 bases from V and 8 bases from J, and the germline ends sit 24 bases apart. The trial excluded patients who had a history of autoimmune disease or who were on systemic immunosuppression. Peripheral blood for TCR sequencing was collected from all dose cohorts at baseline, on cycle 4 day 1, and on cycle 7 day 1. Samples came from an open-label, multicenter, first-in-human phase I dose-escalation trial of ivuxolimab. Adults with locally advanced or metastatic melanoma, renal cell, hepatocellular, or head and neck squamous cell carcinoma were enrolled in the trial. Before TCR sequencing, CD4+ T cells and CD8+ T cells were sorted from peripheral blood as separate populations. For sequencing of the TCRbeta CDR3 region, genomic DNA was extracted from the sorted cells. The immunoSEQ Assay was used for sequencing of TCRbeta CDR3 regions. What TCRdb holds here is the immuneACCESS table cut down to in-frame rearrangements. Part of the clones is not present; checked against another copy, under half of the missing clones reflect an unresolved V gene, and the others are unexplained. The sample table lists some 66,000 clones, 88% of them with a count of one. The ten largest clones add up to around 0.53% of the sample.

The origin of this receptor is an adult with an advanced solid tumor such as melanoma, head and neck, liver or kidney cancer. The chain was built from TRBV10-3 and TRBJ1-4; there is no confident call for the D gene. The source material was CD4+ or CD8+ T cells sorted from blood, sampled in a trial of the OX40 agonist ivuxolimab. The CDR3 in this case is CAIASSATRVGEKLFF. In nucleotide form, the sequence is TGTGCCATCGCGAGTTCGGCGACAAGGGTTGGGGAAAAACTGTTTTTT.